These T cell receptor beta chains were read from a single sample in a study of CD8 T cells in ankylosing spondylitis. TCRdb re-called the 5' RACE reads with MiXCR, one entry per CDR3 protein. The data hold some 330,000 distinct CDR3 sequences, with 7.5% to 9% observed a single time. The sequenced material came from blood, either unsorted or a sorted T cell fraction (not recorded which). These TCRs come from a male donor with ankylosing spondylitis. CDR3s include the opening cysteine and the closing phenylalanine or tryptophan. A D gene is named only where the DNA matches it firmly. Size is omitted from some rows. Given values are once, few, many or a class for expanded clones.

abundance,d_gene,j_gene,len,v_gene,CDR3aa,CDR3nt
few,NA,TRBJ2-2,14,TRBV6-4,CASSVDKNTGELFF,TGTGCCAGCAGTGTGGACAAGAACACCGGGGAGCTGTTTTTT
many,NA,TRBJ2-1,11,TRBV25-1,CASSGVGEQFF,TGTGCCAGCAGTGGGGTCGGGGAGCAGTTCTTC
many,NA,TRBJ2-2,16,TRBV19,CASSISPGEDTGELFF,TGTGCCAGTAGTATTTCTCCGGGCGAGGACACCGGGGAGCTGTTTTTT
NA,TRBD1,TRBJ2-3,15,TRBV2,CASSIDRGPTDTQYF,TGTGCCAGCAGCATCGACAGGGGGCCTACAGATACGCAGTATTTT
few,NA,TRBJ2-1,14,TRBV15,CATSRVGRLNEQFF,TGTGCCACCAGCAGAGTGGGTAGACTCAATGAGCAGTTCTTC
few,NA,TRBJ2-5,19,TRBV12-3/TRBV12-4,CASSLGWGVPPTFQETQYF,TGTGCCAGCAGTTTAGGTTGGGGAGTACCACCCACATTCCAAGAGACCCAGTACTTC
NA,NA,TRBJ1-2,15,TRBV5-1,CASSEVGTEVLGYTF,TGCGCCAGCAGCGAGGTCGGGACGGAGGTCCTGGGCTACACCTTC
NA,NA,TRBJ2-1,14,TRBV9,CASNLFPSYNEQFF,TGTGCCAGCAATTTGTTCCCCTCCTACAATGAGCAGTTCTTC
few,NA,TRBJ1-2,13,TRBV19,CASRPPGIYGYTF,TGTGCCAGTAGACCTCCAGGGATCTATGGCTACACCTTC
few,TRBD1,TRBJ2-1,15,TRBV7-9,CASRAGTGGRNEQFF,TGTGCCAGCAGGGCCGGGACAGGGGGTAGGAATGAGCAGTTCTTC